This paragraph reports one T cell receptor beta chain. CDR3 length: 17 amino acids. Per germline, CDR1 DFQATT and CDR2 SNEGSKA (reference sequence). V lost 5 bases and J lost 2; bases outside the gene matches: 9. This entry belongs to a study of response to subunit inactivated influenza vaccine. One entry per CDR3 protein results from TCRdb running MiXCR on the RT-PCR reads. The sample includes 450,000 to 600,000 distinct CDR3 sequences, 16% seen only once; the top ten take 3%. The chain has TRBV20-1 and TRBJ2-3, with 14 bases identical to TRBD2. This receptor was identified in a man between 50 and 69 years old who received an inactivated influenza vaccine. The sample in question was CD4+ T cells sorted from PBMCs, obtained less than 30 months after vaccination. CDR3 residues: CSAQGLAGALTTDTQYF. CDR3 DNA: TGCAGTGCTCAGGGACTAGCGGGGGCCCTTACCACAGATACGCAGTATTTT.